These 4 T cell receptor beta chains were all obtained from the same sample, sequenced in a study of blood T cell repertoires in COVID-19. Profiling relied on immunoSEQ multiplex PCR, and the TCRdb table lists in-frame clones only, not all of them. The sample includes about 94,000 clones, around 86% of them seen just once. Sequenced sample: peripheral blood. The receptors come from a woman older than 75 with acute or convalescent COVID-19.

The chain has TRBV19 and TRBJ1-5, with TRBD1 matching 12 bases. Trimming at V came to 7 bases and at J to 2 bases, leaving 6 bases not matched to a gene. Germline V gene sequence: CDR1 LNHDA, CDR2 SQIVND (reference sequence). The CDR3 sequence is 16 residues long. This CDR3 is CASTGQGAWGNQPQHF. CDR3 DNA sequence: TGTGCCAGTACGGGACAGGGGGCATGGGGCAATCAGCCCCAGCATTTT.

This clone has more than one count but fewer than ten. The V call is TRBV7-2, the J call TRBJ1-1; 11 bases line up with TRBD1. Per the germline V gene, CDR1 is SGHTA and CDR2 is FQGNSA. CDR3 length equals 19 residues. Germline trimming cut 0 bases from V and 4 bases from J; bases unmatched to any gene: 13. The CDR3 loop reads CASSLAPKGTGGRSTEAFF. CDR3 in DNA: TGTGCCAGCAGCTTAGCTCCGAAAGGGACAGGGGGTCGGAGCACTGAAGCTTTCTTT.

This rearrangement joins TRBV12-5 to TRBJ1-1, with TRBD1 matching over 10 bases. There are 15 residues in the CDR3. The trim removed 4 bases at V and 5 bases at J, leaving 7 bases unmatched. CDR1 is LGHNT, CDR2 FRNRAP, per germline. CDR3 nucleotides: TGTGCTAGTGGTTCCCCCGGGACAGGGGATACTGAAGCTTTCTTT. Amino acids: CASGSPGTGDTEAFF. Based on the CDR3 plus reference TRBV12-5 and TRBJ1-1, the full variable domain is DARVTQTPRHKVTEMGQEVTMRCQPILGHNTVFWYRQTMMQGLELLAYFRNRAPLDDSGMPKDRFSAEMPDATLATLKIQPSEPRDSAVYFCASGSPGTGDTEAFFGQGTRLTVV.

The V gene is TRBV6-2 or TRBV6-3, the J gene TRBJ2-3; D not certain. Germline V gene sequence: CDR1 MNHEY, CDR2 SVGEGT. V shed 4 bases and J shed 5 bases, with 16 bases lying between them. This CDR3 has 15 residues. The CDR3 nucleotides read TGTGCCAGCAGTTCCCCAGTAACCTCAAGAGATACGCAGTATTTT. Translation: CASSSPVTSRDTQYF.